The rows below give T cell receptor beta chains drawn from one sample of a study of blood T cell repertoires in COVID-19. Using immunoSEQ multiplex PCR, the repertoire was profiled, and TCRdb retains in-frame clones only, with some absent. The sample lists about 200,000 clones, 90% to 95% seen once, with 0.76% in the top ten. Material for sequencing was peripheral blood. The receptors were gathered from a man under 40 with COVID-19, enrolled during active disease. The CDR3 runs from the conserved cysteine through the conserved F or W. D genes are given only for firm matches. Clone size appears in some rows only: once, few, many, or a class for an expanded clone.

v_call	j_call	d_call	clone_size	cdr3_aa	cdr3_nt
TRBV6-1	TRBJ2-1	TRBD1	.	CASSGQLRDRGHEQFF	TGTGCCAGCAGTGGCCAGCTCCGGGACAGGGGACATGAGCAGTTCTTC
TRBV5-6	TRBJ1-1	.	.	CASRESGAWGMNTEAFF	TGTGCCAGCAGGGAAAGCGGGGCCTGGGGAATGAACACTGAAGCTTTCTTT
TRBV4-1	TRBJ1-2	TRBD1	.	CASSQPGTVENGYTF	TGCGCCAGCAGCCAACCTGGGACAGTCGAAAATGGCTACACCTTC
TRBV6-2/TRBV6-3	TRBJ1-2	TRBD1	.	CASSYRDRASGYTF	TGTGCCAGCAGTTACAGGGACAGGGCAAGCGGCTACACCTTC
TRBV7-9	TRBJ2-5	.	few	CASSSVRGPDLQETQYF	TGTGCCAGCAGCTCAGTCAGGGGCCCCGATTTACAAGAGACCCAGTACTTC
TRBV15	TRBJ2-2	.	once	CATSRGENSVFTGELFF	TGTGCCACCAGCAGAGGGGAGAACAGCGTTTTCACCGGGGAGCTGTTTTTT
TRBV25-1	TRBJ1-5	TRBD1	.	CASSDGTARNQPQHF	TGTGCCAGCAGTGACGGGACAGCCCGAAATCAGCCCCAGCATTTT
TRBV5-5	TRBJ2-7	TRBD2	.	CASSPASGGYYEQYF	TGTGCCAGCAGCCCCGCTAGCGGGGGCTACTACGAGCAGTACTTC
TRBV6-1	TRBJ1-4	.	.	CASSENGRGYEKLFF	TGTGCCAGCAGTGAAAACGGCAGGGGATATGAAAAACTGTTTTTT
TRBV6-6	TRBJ2-5	.	.	CASSYVRGEPETQYF	TGTGCCAGCAGTTACGTCAGGGGTGAGCCGGAGACCCAGTACTTC
TRBV27	TRBJ2-7	TRBD1	.	CASRRTGERYEQYF	TGTGCCAGCAGAAGGACAGGGGAGCGCTACGAGCAGTACTTC
TRBV5-1	TRBJ1-1	.	.	CASRVDSGLTEAFF	TGCGCCAGCAGGGTTGACAGTGGCCTAACTGAAGCTTTCTTT
TRBV4-1	TRBJ2-2	TRBD2	.	CASSQGWSGENTGELFF	TGCGCCAGCAGCCAAGGCTGGAGCGGGGAGAACACCGGGGAGCTGTTTTTT
TRBV4-2	TRBJ2-1	.	.	CASAHEDSYNEQFF	TGTGCCAGCGCACATGAAGATTCCTACAATGAGCAGTTCTTC
TRBV7-9	TRBJ1-2	.	.	CASSSLEREGGYTF	TGTGCCAGCAGCTCATTAGAGCGGGAAGGTGGCTACACCTTC
TRBV4-1	TRBJ2-3	TRBD2	once	CASSQALAGGATDTQYF	TGCGCCAGCAGCCAAGCACTAGCGGGGGGGGCAACAGATACGCAGTATTTT
TRBV4-1	TRBJ2-6	TRBD1	.	CASSQVFSQGQAFGGANVLTF	TGCGCCAGCAGCCAAGTATTCTCCCAGGGACAGGCATTCGGGGGGGCCAACGTCCTGACTTTC
TRBV10-3	TRBJ2-1	TRBD1	.	CAIRGTGGLPGNEQFF	TGTGCCATCAGGGGGACAGGGGGCCTCCCAGGGAATGAGCAGTTCTTC
TRBV2	TRBJ2-7	.	.	CASSVRQYEQYF	TGTGCCAGCAGTGTCAGGCAGTACGAGCAGTACTTC
TRBV6-5	TRBJ2-7	.	.	CASSYSQKWYEQYF	TGTGCCAGCAGTTACTCTCAGAAGTGGTACGAGCAGTACTTC
TRBV7-9	TRBJ1-5	.	.	CASSLEGSEPQHF	TGTGCCAGCAGCTTAGAGGGGTCGGAGCCCCAGCATTTT
TRBV5-4	TRBJ1-2	TRBD1	.	CASSLAGQVSRGYTF	TGTGCCAGCAGCTTGGCCGGACAGGTATCAAGAGGCTACACCTTC
TRBV25-1	TRBJ2-3	.	once	CASSEYRAGTQYF	TGTGCCAGCAGTGAATACAGGGCTGGTACGCAGTATTTT
TRBV11-2	TRBJ2-1	TRBD2	.	CASSLRGGFYNEQFF	TGTGCCAGCAGCCTGCGCGGGGGTTTTTACAATGAGCAGTTCTTC
TRBV7-3	TRBJ1-6	.	.	CASSPQTAGGSPLHF	TGTGCCAGCAGCCCGCAGACAGCGGGAGGTTCACCCCTCCACTTT
TRBV5-1	TRBJ1-2	TRBD1	.	CASSPRDRGSYGYTF	TGCGCCAGCAGCCCCCGTGACAGGGGATCGTATGGCTACACCTTC
TRBV5-4	TRBJ1-2	.	.	CASSPAGTMTNYGYTF	TGTGCCAGCAGCCCTGCCGGGACAATGACTAACTATGGCTACACCTTC
TRBV6-6	TRBJ2-7	TRBD1	.	CASSQGTASYEQYF	TGTGCCAGCAGCCAAGGGACAGCCTCCTACGAGCAGTACTTC
TRBV2	TRBJ1-5	.	.	CASSGQVNQPQHF	TGTGCCAGCAGTGGACAGGTTAACCAGCCCCAGCATTTT